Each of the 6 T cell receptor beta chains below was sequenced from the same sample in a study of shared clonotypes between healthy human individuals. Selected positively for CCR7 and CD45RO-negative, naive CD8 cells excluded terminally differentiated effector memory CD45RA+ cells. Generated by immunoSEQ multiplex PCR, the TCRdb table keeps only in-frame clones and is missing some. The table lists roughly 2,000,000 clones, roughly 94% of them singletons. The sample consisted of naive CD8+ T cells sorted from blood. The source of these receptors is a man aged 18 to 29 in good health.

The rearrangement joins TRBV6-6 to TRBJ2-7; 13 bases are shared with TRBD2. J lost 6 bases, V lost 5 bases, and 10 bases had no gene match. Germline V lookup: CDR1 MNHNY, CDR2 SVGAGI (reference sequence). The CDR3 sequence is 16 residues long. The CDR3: CASSPGLAGVGLEQYF. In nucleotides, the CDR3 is TGTGCCAGCAGTCCCGGACTAGCGGGAGTGGGCCTCGAGCAGTACTTC.

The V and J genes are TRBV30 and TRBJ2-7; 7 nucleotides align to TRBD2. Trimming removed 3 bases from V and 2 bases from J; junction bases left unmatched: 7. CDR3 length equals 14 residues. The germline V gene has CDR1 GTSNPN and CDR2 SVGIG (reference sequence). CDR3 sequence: CAWSETSYPYEQYF. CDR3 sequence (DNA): TGTGCCTGGAGCGAGACTAGCTATCCCTACGAGCAGTACTTC.

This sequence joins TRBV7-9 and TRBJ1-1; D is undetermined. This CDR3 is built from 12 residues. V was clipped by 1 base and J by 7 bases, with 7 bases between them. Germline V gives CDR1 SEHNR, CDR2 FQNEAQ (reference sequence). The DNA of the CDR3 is TGTGCCAGCAGCTTAGTCCTACTTGAAGCTTTCTTT. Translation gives CASSLVLLEAFF.

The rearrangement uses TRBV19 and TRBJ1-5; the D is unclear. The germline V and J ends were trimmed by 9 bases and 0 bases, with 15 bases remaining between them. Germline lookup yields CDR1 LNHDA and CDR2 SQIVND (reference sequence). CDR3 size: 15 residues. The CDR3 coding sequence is TGTGCCAGCAGTGTCCCATGGGGTAGCAATCAGCCCCAGCATTTT. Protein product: CASSVPWGSNQPQHF.

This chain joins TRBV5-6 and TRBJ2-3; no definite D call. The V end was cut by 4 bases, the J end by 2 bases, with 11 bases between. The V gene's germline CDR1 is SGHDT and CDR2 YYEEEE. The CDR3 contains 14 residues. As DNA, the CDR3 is TGTGCCAGCAGCCGAGCGAGCCCCACAGATACGCAGTATTTT. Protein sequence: CASSRASPTDTQYF.

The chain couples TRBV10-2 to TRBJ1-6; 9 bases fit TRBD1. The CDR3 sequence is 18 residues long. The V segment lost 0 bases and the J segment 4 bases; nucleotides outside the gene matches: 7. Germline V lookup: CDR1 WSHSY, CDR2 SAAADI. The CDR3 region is CASSESGQGEGYNSPLHF. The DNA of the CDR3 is TGCGCCAGCAGTGAGTCGGGACAGGGTGAGGGGTATAATTCACCCCTCCACTTT.